The T cell receptor (beta chain) described here comes from a study of human T cells and chemical hapten exposure. Study overall: Patients additionally received therapeutic doses of diphenylcyclopropenone on the scalp once a week, and this continued throughout the roughly 22-week study.

CDR1 and CDR2 from the germline V gene are MDHEN and SYDVKM. The CDR3 extends over 12 residues, inclusive of both ends. Time point reported: patch test 2, 6 weeks after DPC sensitization. Treatment denoted: therapeutic diphenylcyclopropenone sensitization with weekly scalp DPC. Blood collection took place prior to placing each patch test. Each donor was an alopecia patient between 18 and 70 years of age who qualified for DPC. This clonotype was recorded many times. The conserved phenylalanine or tryptophan is not found at the CDR3 terminus, so this likely reflects a read error. No DNA is shown, since the ends of the CDR3 on it are uncertain; the CDR3 is the one TCRdb lists. TCRdb re-called the RACE reads through MiXCR, storing one row per CDR3 protein. Among 96,000 or so distinct CDR3 sequences listed, about 9.6% were seen once.

V usage is TRBV28 and J usage is TRBJ1-1; no check of the table's D call, TRBD1, against the DNA was made. This TCR was sampled from a middle-aged woman with alopecia areata. Some clones in this sample may be carry-over from other donors' samples. The sequenced sample was whole blood, obtained in connection with sensitization to the hapten diphenylcyclopropenone (DPC). The CDR3 is CASSLLGGDPVL.